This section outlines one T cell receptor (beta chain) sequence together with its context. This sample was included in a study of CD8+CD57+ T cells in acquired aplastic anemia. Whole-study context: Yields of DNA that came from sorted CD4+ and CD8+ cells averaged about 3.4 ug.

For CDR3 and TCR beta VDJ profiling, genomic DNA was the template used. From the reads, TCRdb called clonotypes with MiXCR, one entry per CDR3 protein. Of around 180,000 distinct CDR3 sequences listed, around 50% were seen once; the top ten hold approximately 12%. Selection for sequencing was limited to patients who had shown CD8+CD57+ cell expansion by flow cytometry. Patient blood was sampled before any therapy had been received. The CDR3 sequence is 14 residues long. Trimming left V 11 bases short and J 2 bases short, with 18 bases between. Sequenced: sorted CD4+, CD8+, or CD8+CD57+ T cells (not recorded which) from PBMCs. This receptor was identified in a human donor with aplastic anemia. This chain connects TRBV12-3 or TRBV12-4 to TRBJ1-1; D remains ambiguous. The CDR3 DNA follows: TGTGCCTCCCGGGTCCTACTTTCAAACACTGAAGCTTTCTTT. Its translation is CASRVLLSNTEAFF.